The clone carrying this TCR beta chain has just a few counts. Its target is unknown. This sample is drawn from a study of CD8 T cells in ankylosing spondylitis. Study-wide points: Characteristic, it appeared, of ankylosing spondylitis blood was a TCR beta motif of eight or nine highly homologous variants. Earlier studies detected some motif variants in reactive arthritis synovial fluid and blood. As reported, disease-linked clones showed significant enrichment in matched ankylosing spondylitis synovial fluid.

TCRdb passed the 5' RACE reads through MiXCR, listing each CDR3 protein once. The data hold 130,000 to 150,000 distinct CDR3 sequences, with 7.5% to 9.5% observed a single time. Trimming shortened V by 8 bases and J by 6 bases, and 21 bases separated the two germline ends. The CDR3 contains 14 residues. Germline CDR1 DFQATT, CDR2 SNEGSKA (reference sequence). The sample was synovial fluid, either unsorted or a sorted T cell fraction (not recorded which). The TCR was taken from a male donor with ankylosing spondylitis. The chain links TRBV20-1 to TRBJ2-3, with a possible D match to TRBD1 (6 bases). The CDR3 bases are TGCAGTTCCCCCCATCAGGGGAAGCGGGATACGCAGTATTTT. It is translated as CSSPHQGKRDTQYF.